This T cell receptor (beta chain) is drawn from a study of vaccination effects on CD4 cells after COVID-19. Study-wide results and limits: Clonal contraction was marked in infection- and vaccine-induced clones late after vaccination.

Within the ViraFEST assay, antigen-specific CD4+ T cells underwent expansion with viral peptide pools prior to sequencing. Cells that had been cultured for roughly 9 days were the source of isolated CD4+ T cells. Of the BNT162b2 and mRNA-1273 vaccines, participants received two doses of one or the other. This clone was found a few times. Its antigen is currently unknown. The CDR3 has 12 amino acids. The V end lost 0 bases, the J end lost 10 bases, and 7 bases lay between the germline ends. CDR1 and CDR2 from the germline V gene are SGHRS and YFSETQ. Sequenced by immunoSEQ multiplex PCR; TCRdb stores in-frame clones only, minus some. The sample has tens of thousands of clones; roughly 81% are singletons.

The rearrangement links TRBV5-1 to TRBJ1-4; D is unclear. The sample was CD4+ T cells from PBMCs cultured with HCoV-229E spike peptides, taken after COVID-19 vaccination. The source of this sequence is a human donor who received a COVID-19 vaccine. Here the CDR3 reads CASSLVGGKLFF. The CDR3 DNA sequence: TGCGCCAGCAGCTTGGTAGGAGGAAAACTGTTTTTT.